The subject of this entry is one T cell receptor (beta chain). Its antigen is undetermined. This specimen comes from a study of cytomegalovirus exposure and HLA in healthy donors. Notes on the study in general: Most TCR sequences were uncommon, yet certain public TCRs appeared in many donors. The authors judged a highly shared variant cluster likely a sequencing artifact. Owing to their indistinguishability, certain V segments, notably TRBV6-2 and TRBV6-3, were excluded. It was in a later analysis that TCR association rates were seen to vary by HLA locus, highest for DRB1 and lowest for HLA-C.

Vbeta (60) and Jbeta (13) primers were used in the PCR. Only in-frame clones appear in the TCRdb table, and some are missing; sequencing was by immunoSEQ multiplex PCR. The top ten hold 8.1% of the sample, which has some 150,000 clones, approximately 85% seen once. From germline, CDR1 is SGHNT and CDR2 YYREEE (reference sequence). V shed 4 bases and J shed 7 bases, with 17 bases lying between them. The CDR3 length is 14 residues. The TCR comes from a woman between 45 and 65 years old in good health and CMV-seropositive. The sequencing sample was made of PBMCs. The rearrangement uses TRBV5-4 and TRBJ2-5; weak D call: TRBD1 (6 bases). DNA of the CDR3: TGTGCCAGCAGCGAACCACAGGGAGCAGGGACCCAGTACTTC. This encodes CASSEPQGAGTQYF.